This passage covers 17 T cell receptor beta chains from one sample sequenced in a study of CD8+ T cells in alopecia areata. Noted treatment: oral pan-JAK inhibitor, 5-10 mg twice daily. Alopecia areata patients provided lesional scalp punch biopsies and peripheral blood. Reverse transcribed after extraction, RNA yielded cDNA as the sequencing template. The data were produced by immunoSEQ multiplex PCR, yet TCRdb's version contains in-frame clones alone and is incomplete. The table lists about 4,400 clones, around 68% of them singletons. Source: skin, taken at week 4, from a patient treated with tofacitinib. These receptors originate from a human donor with alopecia areata.

The chain recombines TRBV6-4 with TRBJ2-3; 12 bases agree with TRBD2. V trimming: 7 bases; J trimming: 1 base; junction bases outside the gene matches: 3. The CDR3 is 15 amino acids. Germline V gene data show CDR1 as MRHNA and CDR2 as SNTAGT. CDR3 amino acids: CASKRLAGGTDTQYF. The CDR3 bases are TGTGCCAGCAAAAGACTAGCGGGGGGCACAGATACGCAGTATTTT.

This clone was detected a few times. The genes are TRBV6-5 and TRBJ2-1, with D possibly TRBD2 on 5 matching bases. V lost 4 bases, J lost 10 bases, and 17 bases lay in between. Germline assignment: CDR1 MNHEY and CDR2 SVGAGI. CDR3 length: 14 residues. CDR3 sequence (DNA): TGTGCCAGCAGTTTTGGCCTAGGAGGTGGAGAGCAGTTCTTC. Its translation is CASSFGLGGGEQFF.

The rearrangement uses TRBV7-2 and TRBJ2-1; 9 bases map to TRBD2. CDR1 and CDR2 (germline): SGHTA, FQGNSA. The CDR3 has 15 residues. J was trimmed by 8 bases and V by 5 bases; bases with no gene match: 10. The CDR3 sequence is CASSRRTSDLDEQFF. In DNA, the CDR3 is TGTGCCAGCAGCCGACGGACTAGCGATTTAGATGAGCAGTTCTTC.

This clone rates as large. This chain joins TRBV11-2 and TRBJ2-7; D not certain. The CDR3 covers 13 residues. The V and J ends lost 1 base and 3 bases respectively, with 7 bases between them. The germline V gene encodes CDR1 SGHAT and CDR2 FQNNGV. The CDR3 loop reads CASSLATIYEQYF. For the CDR3, the DNA is TGTGCCAGCAGCTTAGCAACAATCTACGAGCAGTACTTC.

CDR3 DNA: TGTGCCACCCTGCTACGGAGGGGCTATGGCTACACCTTC. This sequence encodes CATLLRRGYGYTF. The genes are TRBV2 and TRBJ1-2; D may be TRBD1 (5 bases). CDR1 and CDR2 from the germline V gene are SNHLY and FYNNEI. This CDR3 comprises 13 residues. V lost 10 bases and J 4 bases, leaving 16 bases between the germline ends. Using reference TRBV2 and TRBJ1-2 for the parts outside the CDR3, the full variable domain is EPEVTQTPSHQVTQMGQEVILRCVPISNHLYFYWYRQILGQKVEFLVSFYNNEISEKSEIFDDQFSVERPDGSNFTLKIRSTKLEDSAMYFCATLLRRGYGYTFGSGTRLTVV.

The V call is TRBV6-1, the J call TRBJ2-7; D is perhaps TRBD1 (7 bases). CDR3 length: 15 amino acids. V was shortened by 0 bases and J by 4 bases, with 13 bases between the two germline ends. Germline loops: CDR1 MNHNS, CDR2 SASEGT. CDR3 residues: CASSEAEGAVYEQYF. Here the CDR3 DNA reads TGTGCCAGCAGTGAAGCGGAGGGGGCGGTATACGAGCAGTACTTC.

The J gene is TRBJ2-7, the V gene TRBV19, with TRBD1 matching 7 bases. CDR3 length equals 13 residues. Germline-derived CDR1 and CDR2 are LNHDA and SQIVND (reference sequence). V lost 6 bases, J lost 5 bases, and 7 bases stayed unmatched. The CDR3 is CASSQTGLHEQYF. The CDR3 nucleotides read TGTGCCAGTAGCCAGACAGGGCTCCACGAGCAGTACTTC.

The V and J genes are TRBV7-2 and TRBJ2-2; TRBD1 matches 8 bases. Germline V gives CDR1 SGHTA, CDR2 FQGNSA. The CDR3 extends over 17 amino acids. Losses at the gene ends were 5 bases for V and 4 bases for J; bases not matched to a gene: 12. In nucleotides, the CDR3 is TGTGCCAGCAGCCTACACCGGACAGGGAGTATCACCGGGGAGCTGTTTTTT. Translation: CASSLHRTGSITGELFF.

The rearrangement links TRBV5-5 to TRBJ2-7, with 9 bases that match TRBD2. Germline values: CDR1 SGHKS, CDR2 YYEKEE (reference sequence). The CDR3 has 15 residues. V shed 4 bases, J shed 7 bases, and the junction held 12 bases outside the gene matches. The CDR3 sequence is CASSRLTSGRREQYF. The CDR3 nucleotides read TGTGCCAGCAGCCGCCTGACTAGCGGTCGAAGGGAGCAGTACTTC.

This clone was seen only a few times. The rearrangement links TRBV27 to TRBJ1-1; D gene uncertain. The germline CDR1 and CDR2 sequences are MNHEY and SMNVEV (reference sequence). Trimming removed 7 bases at V and 1 base at J, with 16 bases between. This CDR3 region has 15 residues. DNA for the CDR3: TGTGCCAGCACCCCCCGGGGAGGAGGGAACACTGAAGCTTTCTTT. Encoded protein: CASTPRGGGNTEAFF.

This chain uses TRBV6-5 with TRBJ2-7; 8 bases are shared with TRBD2. The V segment lost 4 bases and the J segment 2 bases; nucleotides outside the gene matches: 10. The germline V gene encodes CDR1 MNHEY and CDR2 SVGAGI. CDR3 length: 16 residues. The CDR3 bases are TGTGCCAGCAGTTCCCCCGAAGCGGGGGTGGCCTACGAGCAGTACTTC. Protein sequence: CASSSPEAGVAYEQYF.

This rearrangement joins TRBV5-1 to TRBJ1-2, with 8 bases identical to TRBD1. Germline V gives CDR1 SGHRS, CDR2 YFSETQ. The CDR3 is 15 amino acids. V trimming: 4 bases; J trimming: 7 bases; junction bases outside the gene matches: 12. Here the CDR3 reads CASSPQGQGRGGYTF. CDR3 sequence (DNA): TGCGCCAGCAGCCCCCAAGGACAGGGTAGAGGTGGCTACACCTTC.

The genes are TRBV6-6 and TRBJ1-1; TRBD1 matches at 8 bases. Germline V lookup: CDR1 MNHNY, CDR2 SVGAGI (reference sequence). The J segment lost 10 bases and the V segment lost 7 bases, leaving 14 bases of the junction unmatched. The CDR3 consists of 14 residues. The CDR3 DNA sequence: TGTGCCAGCATGGGCAGGGGGCCTCGCCGAACAGCTTTCTTT. Amino acid sequence: CASMGRGPRRTAFF.

This chain uses TRBV27 with TRBJ2-3; TRBD2 might be the D (6 bases). Trimming took off 2 bases at V and 7 bases at J, with 16 bases between the two ends. This CDR3 has 15 residues. Germline CDR1 reads MNHEY; CDR2 reads SMNVEV (reference sequence). The CDR3 sequence: CASSLNGLAPNTQYF. The CDR3 nucleotides read TGTGCCAGCAGTTTAAATGGCCTAGCGCCAAATACGCAGTATTTT.

V usage is TRBV7-9 and J usage is TRBJ1-4; D remains ambiguous. The CDR3 spans 15 residues. Germline-derived CDR1 and CDR2 are SEHNR and FQNEAQ (reference sequence). V dropped 5 bases and J dropped 1 base, with 11 bases sitting between them. The CDR3 bases are TGTGCCAGCAGCCCAACGGGTGGAACTAATGAAAAACTGTTTTTT. This translates into CASSPTGGTNEKLFF.

This chain joins TRBV7-2 and TRBJ2-7; 12 positions match TRBD2. V dropped 0 bases and J dropped 8; count of bases not matched to a gene: 11. CDR3 length: 17 amino acids. CDR1 SGHTA and CDR2 FQGNSA come from the germline V gene. The DNA for the CDR3 is TGTGCCAGCAGCTTAGCGTTCTCGGGGACTAGCGGGTTAAAGCAGTACTTC. It specifies CASSLAFSGTSGLKQYF.

The rearrangement joins TRBV6-5 to TRBJ2-1; D perhaps matches TRBD1 (5 bases). Germline V gives CDR1 MNHEY, CDR2 SVGAGI. V lost 6 bases, J lost 5 bases, and 14 bases lay in between. The CDR3 spans 14 residues. For the CDR3, the DNA is TGTGCCAGCAGGCCAGTGGGGCGGAACAATGAGCAGTTCTTC. It encodes CASRPVGRNNEQFF.